These 20 T cell receptor beta chains were sequenced from one sample in a study of T-cell reconstitution after alpha-beta-depleted transplantation in children. During its preparation, the TCRbeta library received unique molecular identifiers. TCRdb itself ran the PCR reads through MiXCR, one entry per CDR3 protein. The sample has 200,000 to 300,000 distinct CDR3 sequences, approximately 12% seen once. The sequenced sample was PBMCs from the stem cell graft donor, obtained from the stem cell graft. These TCRs come from a human donor who donated a stem cell graft to a child with acute lymphoblastic leukemia.

The sample holds many counts of this clonotype. The chain links TRBV6-1 to TRBJ2-5; a weak D match, TRBD2 (6 bases). Trimming removed 5 bases at V and 5 bases at J, with 12 bases between. Per germline, CDR1 MNHNS and CDR2 SASEGT. The length of the CDR3 is 13 residues. CDR3 sequence reads: CASSQTREETQYF. Written as DNA, the CDR3 is TGTGCCAGCAGTCAGACTAGGGAGGAGACCCAGTACTTC.

With regard to this clonotype: A much larger clone differs from this one at a single base, so this may be a read error. This chain uses TRBV30 with TRBJ1-3, with D unresolved. This CDR3 contains 13 residues. Trimming pared 3 bases from V and 3 bases from J, leaving 9 bases between. Per germline, CDR1 GTSNPN and CDR2 SVGIG (reference sequence). As DNA, the CDR3 is TGTGCCTGGAGCGCTTTGGGTGGAAACACCATATATTTT. Its protein is CAWSALGGNTIYF. The entire variable domain, with the rest obtained from reference TRBV30 and TRBJ1-3, is as follows: SQTIHQWPATLVQPVGSPLSLECTVEGTSNPNLYWYRQAAGRGLQLLFYSVGIGQISSEVPQNLSASRPQDRQFILSSKKLLLSDSGFYLCAWSALGGNTIYFGEGSWLTVV.

The sample holds one count of this clonotype. A much larger clone lies one base from this, so it may be a read error. The chain is built from TRBV7-2 and TRBJ1-6; D unclear. The germline V gene has CDR1 SGHTA and CDR2 FQGNSA. This CDR3 contains 11 residues. The CDR3 spells CASSLDPGVVF. The CDR3 DNA follows: TGTGCCAGCAGCTTAGATCCCGGGGTTGTCTTT.

This clonotype appeared many times. The CDR3 sequence: CASSRTPGTVDPLHF. As DNA, the CDR3 is TGTGCCAGCAGCCGTACCCCCGGGACCGTTGACCCCCTCCACTTT. V and J are TRBV14 and TRBJ1-6, with D maybe TRBD1 (5 bases). The V gene's germline CDR1 is SGHDN and CDR2 FVKESK. The V end lost 4 bases, the J end lost 13 bases, and 20 bases lay between the germline ends. CDR3 length equals 15 residues.

This clonotype was seen only a few times. The CDR3 sequence is CSAGGQGAYNSPLHF. The CDR3 bases are TGCAGTGCTGGGGGACAGGGAGCCTATAATTCACCCCTCCACTTT. The rearrangement joins TRBV20-1 to TRBJ1-6; 9 nucleotides match TRBD1. Germline V gene sequence: CDR1 DFQATT, CDR2 SNEGSKA (reference sequence). The CDR3 extends over 15 amino acids. Trimming at V came to 5 bases and at J to 2 bases, leaving 4 bases not matched to a gene.

This clonotype was observed at least ten times. The CDR3 protein is CAISEGAVTGELFF. The CDR3 DNA follows: TGTGCCATCAGTGAGGGGGCAGTCACCGGGGAGCTGTTTTTT. The chain has TRBV10-3 and TRBJ2-2, with a tentative D call TRBD1 (5 bases). The CDR3 extends over 14 amino acids. The ends were cut back, 2 bases at V and 4 bases at J, with 8 bases in the middle. From germline, CDR1 is ENHRY and CDR2 SYGVKD.

This clonotype was seen many times. The chain is built from TRBV20-1 and TRBJ2-5; 11 bases line up with TRBD1. CDR1 DFQATT and CDR2 SNEGSKA come from the germline V gene (reference sequence). Trimming removed 4 bases from V and 2 bases from J; junction bases left unmatched: 9. This CDR3 spans 16 amino acids. This CDR3 reads CSAMSLRDRGQETQYF. The CDR3, as DNA: TGCAGTGCTATGAGCCTCCGGGACAGGGGGCAAGAGACCCAGTACTTC.

This clonotype was counted at least ten times. The genes are TRBV7-9 and TRBJ1-1; D unclear. Trimming pared 2 bases from V and 8 bases from J, leaving 3 bases between. The CDR3 runs 10 residues. Germline V CDR1 and CDR2: SEHNR, FQNEAQ (reference sequence). In DNA form, the CDR3 reads TGTGCCAGCAGCTTACTCGAAGCTTTCTTT. Its translation is CASSLLEAFF.

This clonotype was detected ten times or more. The chain carries TRBV18 and TRBJ2-1; D is ambiguous. V was trimmed by 2 bases and J by 6 bases, leaving 11 bases between them. The CDR3 loop spans 14 amino acids. Germline V gene data show CDR1 as KGHSH and CDR2 as LQKENI. The CDR3 DNA reads TGTGCCAGCTCACCAGAGCCACCTTTCAATGAGCAGTTCTTC. The encoded protein is CASSPEPPFNEQFF. The full variable domain, rest sourced from reference TRBV18 and TRBJ2-1, is NAGVMQNPRHLVRRRGQEARLRCSPMKGHSHVYWYRQLPEEGLKFMVYLQKENIIDESGMPKERFSAEFPKEGPSILRIQQVVRGDSAAYFCASSPEPPFNEQFFGPGTRLTVL.

This clonotype showed up many times. The chain has TRBV5-1 and TRBJ2-5; 7 nucleotides agree with TRBD2. Losses at the gene ends were 5 bases for V and 6 bases for J; bases not matched to a gene: 7. The germline CDR1 and CDR2 sequences are SGHRS and YFSETQ. The CDR3 runs 13 residues. The CDR3 is CASSSPGGQTQYF. As DNA, the CDR3 is TGCGCCAGCAGTTCACCGGGGGGACAGACCCAGTACTTC.

This clonotype has ten or more counts. The genes are TRBV4-3 and TRBJ2-7; 13 nucleotides align to TRBD2. Germline CDR1 reads LGHNA; CDR2 reads YSLEER. V was clipped by 0 bases and J by 1 base; unmatched bases: 6. The CDR3 spans 18 residues. CDR3 in amino acids: CASSQDSPGLAGSYEQYF. The CDR3 DNA sequence: TGCGCCAGCAGCCAAGACTCTCCGGGACTAGCGGGATCCTACGAGCAGTACTTC.

This clonotype was recorded many times. The CDR3 DNA follows: TGTGCCAGCAGCCAGGACCGATATCAGCCCCAGCATTTT. Residues: CASSQDRYQPQHF. J is TRBJ1-5 and V is TRBV11-2; D gene uncertain. The CDR3 runs 13 residues. The germline CDR1 and CDR2 sequences are SGHAT and FQNNGV. V was clipped by 5 bases and J by 5 bases, with 10 bases between them.

This clonotype has just a few counts. This chain joins TRBV5-1 and TRBJ2-1; 10 nucleotides line up with TRBD2. Germline V gene lookup returns CDR1 SGHRS and CDR2 YFSETQ. Trimming took 0 bases from V and 8 from J; bases not matched to a gene: 5. The CDR3 contains 15 residues. The DNA for the CDR3 is TGCGCCAGCAGCTTGGCTAGCGGGAGCCGCGATGAGCAGTTCTTC. Translating gives CASSLASGSRDEQFF.

This clonotype was counted ten times or more. The rearrangement joins TRBV5-6 to TRBJ2-7, with unresolved D. The V end was cut by 0 bases, the J end by 4 bases, with 5 bases between. CDR3 length: 12 amino acids. CDR1 and CDR2 (germline): SGHDT, YYEEEE. CDR3 bases: TGTGCCAGCAGCTTGGCCCAGTACGAGCAGTACTTC. Translating it yields CASSLAQYEQYF.

The table lists this clonotype with many counts. The chain carries TRBV12-3 or TRBV12-4 and TRBJ2-2; the match to TRBD1 covers 12 bases. The CDR3 is 15 residues long. J gave up 6 bases and V 7 bases, and 6 bases lay outside the gene matches. DNA of the CDR3: TGTGCCAGCAACCGAGGGACAGGGGGCCCCGGGGAGCTGTTTTTT. Its protein is CASNRGTGGPGELFF.

There are a few counts of this clonotype. This chain uses TRBV20-1 with TRBJ2-5; D gene uncertain. The germline V gene has CDR1 DFQATT and CDR2 SNEGSKA (reference sequence). CDR3 length: 12 amino acids. Trimming removed 3 bases from V and 0 bases from J, with 5 bases in between. This CDR3 reads CSASDHQETQYF. CDR3 DNA sequence: TGCAGTGCTAGCGACCACCAAGAGACCCAGTACTTC.

This clonotype showed up many times. This sequence joins TRBV7-9 and TRBJ2-5; D is possibly TRBD1 (6 bases). This CDR3 contains 14 residues. The V gene lost 5 bases and the J gene lost 5 bases, with 15 bases spanning the gap. Germline lookup yields CDR1 SEHNR and CDR2 FQNEAQ (reference sequence). The CDR3 DNA is TGTGCCAGCAGCCCACAGGGATCAGCGGAGACCCAGTACTTC. Amino acids: CASSPQGSAETQYF. Full variable domain (remainder filled in from reference TRBV7-9 and TRBJ2-5): DTGVSQNPRHKITKRGQNVTFRCDPISEHNRLYWYRQTLGQGPEFLTYFQNEAQLEKSRLLSDRFSAERPKGSFSTLEIQRTEQGDSAMYLCASSPQGSAETQYFGPGTRLLVL.

This clonotype occurred a few times. V gene TRBV6-5 combines with J gene TRBJ2-7, with unresolved D. Trimming took 0 bases from V and 3 from J, leaving 15 bases between them. Germline values: CDR1 MNHEY, CDR2 SVGAGI. This CDR3 comprises 16 residues. CDR3: CASSYSPSRADYEQYF. DNA of the CDR3: TGTGCCAGCAGTTACTCCCCCAGCCGGGCTGACTACGAGCAGTACTTC.

This clonotype was seen many times. The DNA for the CDR3 is TGCAGTGCTAGACTCGGACTAGCGGGAAATGAGCAGTTCTTC. It yields the protein CSARLGLAGNEQFF. J is TRBJ2-1 and V is TRBV20-1, with 12 positions matching TRBD2. CDR3 length equals 14 residues. J lost 7 bases, V lost 2 bases, and 3 bases had no gene match. Germline loops: CDR1 DFQATT, CDR2 SNEGSKA (reference sequence).

This clonotype was found a few times. One end of the junction fails to match germline, which may point to a read error. CDR3 sequence: CASSLAAGAAKNSQYF. For the CDR3, the DNA is TGCGCCAGCAGCTTGGCGGCAGGGGCGGCCAAAAACAGTCAGTACTTC. V is TRBV5-1 and J is TRBJ2-4, with a weak D call TRBD1 (6 bases). The CDR3 covers 16 residues. Germline lookup yields CDR1 SGHRS and CDR2 YFSETQ. The complete variable domain, with remaining parts taken from reference TRBV5-1 and TRBJ2-4, reads KAGVTQTPRYLIKTRGQQVTLSCSPISGHRSVSWYQQTPGQGLQFLFEYFSETQRNKGNFPGRFSGRQFSNSRSEMNVSTLELGDSALYLCASSLAAGAAKNSQYFGAGTRLSVL.